This T cell receptor delta chain comes out of a study of Vδ1+ human thymocytes. Alphabeta T cells were depleted, then CD3+ Vdelta1+ Vdelta2- thymocytes were FACS-sorted. Sequences come from RNA converted to cDNA by reverse transcription. Pooled V-gene forward primers with one constant-region reverse primer generated the CDR3 amplicons by multiplex PCR. TCRdb processed the multiplex PCR reads again with the CATT caller. The sample includes around 24,000 delta-chain clones, 29% seen only once; the top ten take 1.5% to 2%. This CDR3 has 13 residues. Trimming pared 0 bases from V and 5 bases from J, leaving 7 bases between. Germline CDR1 TSWWSYY, CDR2 QGS. Points from the study as a whole: In the thymus, TRG and TRD repertoires looked highly polyclonal with Gaussian CDR3 lengths.

In this sample, this clone turned up many times. Its target is not known. Sequences were obtained from Vdelta1+ gamma-delta thymocytes from the thymus. Indicated subset: FACS-sorted CD3+ TCRalphabeta- TCRVdelta1+ TCRVdelta2- thymocytes. The chain employs TRDV1 and TRDJ1, with D hard to call. This sequence was found in a boy in the first two years of life who had congenital heart surgery. CDR3 nucleotides: TGTGCTCTTGGGGAACTGGGGTTTGATAAACTCATCTTT. Protein sequence: CALGELGFDKLIF.